This is a list of T cell receptor beta chains from one sample in a study of neoadjuvant nivolumab and ipilimumab in lung cancer. Repertoires were generated with immunoSEQ multiplex PCR, while TCRdb's copy carries only in-frame clones and drops some. Here the sample spans 1,500 to 2,000 clones, about 85% being singletons. The specimen was tumor tissue, collected before neoadjuvant nivolumab, alone or with ipilimumab. Every receptor here comes from an adult with non-small cell lung cancer. The CDR3 runs from the conserved cysteine through the conserved F or W. D genes are given only for firm matches. Clone size is shown for a subset of rows, as once, few, many or a class of expanded clone.

cdr3_nt cdr3_aa j_call d_call clone_size v_call
TGTGCCAGCAGTTTGGACCCGGGGGGCTCCTACGAGCAGTACTTC CASSLDPGGSYEQYF TRBJ2-7 TRBD2 once TRBV6-5
TGTGCCAGCAGCTCGAGACGACTAGAGACCCAGTACTTC CASSSRRLETQYF TRBJ2-5 . . TRBV5-6
TGTGCCAGCAGCTTAACAGGGAGTTCCACAGATACGCAGTATTTT CASSLTGSSTDTQYF TRBJ2-3 . . TRBV7-8
TGTGCCAGCAGCCCCGCCCCCGCGACCGACAAACTCCTCACAGATACGCAGTATTTT CASSPAPATDKLLTDTQYF TRBJ2-3 . . TRBV7-9
TGCGCCAGCAGCCAAGAGGGGGGTCGCGGGGCCAACGTCCTGACTTTC CASSQEGGRGANVLTF TRBJ2-6 . . TRBV4-3
TGTGCCAGCAGCTTAAGCGGGAGGCACACCGGGGAGCTGTTTTTT CASSLSGRHTGELFF TRBJ2-2 TRBD2 . TRBV5-6
TGCGCCAGCAGAGAAACCGGGACAGGGATAACTGGGGAGCTGTTTTTT CASRETGTGITGELFF TRBJ2-2 TRBD1 . TRBV10-2
TGTGCCAGTAGTATTTCCCTAGCCGTCGATGAGCAGTTCTTC CASSISLAVDEQFF TRBJ2-1 . . TRBV19
TGCGCCAGCAGCCTGGGAGGGACAGGGCTCAACACTGAAGCTTTCTTT CASSLGGTGLNTEAFF TRBJ1-1 TRBD1 once TRBV5-1
TGTGCCAGCAAATCCCCTAGCGGGACGCACGAGCAGTACTTC CASKSPSGTHEQYF TRBJ2-7 TRBD2 . TRBV2
TGCGCCAGCAGCTTGGCGTACGGACAGGGGGCGAAAGAGACCCAGTACTTC CASSLAYGQGAKETQYF TRBJ2-5 TRBD1 . TRBV5-1
TGTGCCAGCAGCCAGGGACAGGGAGCGGAGACCCAGTACTTC CASSQGQGAETQYF TRBJ2-5 TRBD1 . TRBV7-7
TGTGCCAGCAGTGACGGGGACACCGGGGAGCTGTTTTTT CASSDGDTGELFF TRBJ2-2 . . TRBV6-4
TGTGCCAGTAGCACATCAGGGGCCCTAGCCTATGGCTACACCTTC CASSTSGALAYGYTF TRBJ1-2 . few TRBV19
TGTGCCAGCAGTTATGGCGGGACTAGCTGGGTGGATGAGCAGTTCTTC CASSYGGTSWVDEQFF TRBJ2-1 TRBD2 . TRBV6-5
TGTGCCAGCAGTTCCGATACGTCAGGGGGCGATGAGCAGTTCTTC CASSSDTSGGDEQFF TRBJ2-1 TRBD1 once TRBV27
TGTGCCAGCAGTGCAGGGGAGTCCAACTATGGCTACACCTTC CASSAGESNYGYTF TRBJ1-2 . . TRBV6-4
TGTGCCAGCAGCGTAGGTAGGGACCTGAAAAACATTCAGTACTTC CASSVGRDLKNIQYF TRBJ2-4 . . TRBV9
TGTGCCAGTAGCGCCGGACAGGGGAGGGAAAACATTCAGTACTTC CASSAGQGRENIQYF TRBJ2-4 TRBD1 . TRBV19
TGTGCCACCAGCAAGACAGGGGAGGTTGAAAAACTGTTTTTT CATSKTGEVEKLFF TRBJ1-4 TRBD1 once TRBV15
TGTGCCAGCAGCTTGCTCGGGACTAGAAACGAGCAGTACTTC CASSLLGTRNEQYF TRBJ2-7 TRBD2 . TRBV7-2
TGCAGCGTTGAAGCCGGACAGGGCTTTGGGGAGACCCAGTACTTC CSVEAGQGFGETQYF TRBJ2-5 TRBD1 . TRBV29-1
TGTGCCAGCAGTGAAGCCAAGGGGGGGAGCACAGATACGCAGTATTTT CASSEAKGGSTDTQYF TRBJ2-3 . . TRBV6-1
TGTGCCAGCAGCCCGGGGACCTCCACTGAGCAGTTCTTC CASSPGTSTEQFF TRBJ2-1 . large TRBV7-3
TGCGCCAGCAGTGAGTCGACGGGGCGGAACACTGAAGCTTTCTTT CASSESTGRNTEAFF TRBJ1-1 . . TRBV10-1
TGTGCCACCAGCAGAGATTCGGGGACAGGGGGCCCCTCGGATGGCTACACCTTC CATSRDSGTGGPSDGYTF TRBJ1-2 TRBD1 . TRBV15
TGTGCCAGCACCCCTAGACGAGGTCAGCCCCAGCATTTT CASTPRRGQPQHF TRBJ1-5 . . TRBV7-9
TGTGCCAGTAGAGACAGGGGGGACACTGAAGCTTTCTTT CASRDRGDTEAFF TRBJ1-1 TRBD1 . TRBV19
TGTGCCAGCAGCGACGGGACCCAAGGGAACAATGAGCAGTTCTTC CASSDGTQGNNEQFF TRBJ2-1 . . TRBV2
TGTGCCAGCAGCCAAGAGACAACACCGCACTATGGCTACACCTTC CASSQETTPHYGYTF TRBJ1-2 . . TRBV4-2
TGTGCCAGCAGCCGACGACTAGCGGGAGTCATTTATAGCGAGCAGTACTTC CASSRRLAGVIYSEQYF TRBJ2-7 TRBD2 . TRBV28
TGTGCCAGCAGCGCCGGGACAGTCACTGAAGCTTTCTTT CASSAGTVTEAFF TRBJ1-1 TRBD1 . TRBV7-2
TGTGCCAGCAGTGAAGGCGGGAGTCATACCGGGGAGCTGTTTTTT CASSEGGSHTGELFF TRBJ2-2 TRBD2 few TRBV6-4
TGTGCCAGCAGCTTAAGGGCTAGCGGGAGGAATGAGCAGTTCTTC CASSLRASGRNEQFF TRBJ2-1 TRBD2 . TRBV7-9
TGTGCCAGTAGTCTGGCAGGGTTGGCCACTGAAGCTTTCTTT CASSLAGLATEAFF TRBJ1-1 . few TRBV19
TGTGCCAGCAGCCGGGGGACAGGGGGCGGAAGCACAGATACGCAGTATTTT CASSRGTGGGSTDTQYF TRBJ2-3 TRBD1 . TRBV5-8
TGTGCCAGCAGTGACCTCGGGGGGAAAGATGAGCAGTTCTTC CASSDLGGKDEQFF TRBJ2-1 TRBD2 . TRBV6-4
TGCGCCAGCAGCTTAGGACAGGGCATAAACCAAGAGACCCAGTACTTC CASSLGQGINQETQYF TRBJ2-5 TRBD1 . TRBV5-1
TGTGCCAGCAGCATTGGGACAGGGAGAGGGGAGACCCAGTACTTC CASSIGTGRGETQYF TRBJ2-5 TRBD1 . TRBV7-2
TGTGCCACCAGCAGAGACGCCCCAGGCAGTCAGCCCCAGCATTTT CATSRDAPGSQPQHF TRBJ1-5 . . TRBV15
TGTGCCAGCAGCATACAGGGGGGTTACGAGCAGTACTTC CASSIQGGYEQYF TRBJ2-7 TRBD1 . TRBV6-5
TGTGCCAGCAGCGCCACACAGGGATCTGGGGCCAACGTCCTGACTTTC CASSATQGSGANVLTF TRBJ2-6 . . TRBV9
TGTGCCAGTAGTATCGGGGGGACAGATACGCAGTATTTT CASSIGGTDTQYF TRBJ2-3 TRBD2 . TRBV19
TGTGCCAGCAGCTCACAAGGGAGGGGTACACAAGAGACCCAGTACTTC CASSSQGRGTQETQYF TRBJ2-5 TRBD2 . TRBV7-2
TGTGCCAGCAGCTTAATGGGGTACGAGGAAAACATTCAGTACTTC CASSLMGYEENIQYF TRBJ2-4 . . TRBV7-9
TGTGCCAGCAGTGAAACCGTGGAGCGGGTCAATGAGCAGTTCTTC CASSETVERVNEQFF TRBJ2-1 . . TRBV6-1
TGTGCCAGCAGCGGTGCGGGAGGCCCACCTGGGGAGCAGTACTTC CASSGAGGPPGEQYF TRBJ2-7 TRBD2 . TRBV5-6
TGTGCCAGCAGCGAGGGTAGGGGACAGGGCGGAACTAATGAAAAACTGTTTTTT CASSEGRGQGGTNEKLFF TRBJ1-4 TRBD1 . TRBV9
TGTGCCAGTAGCCCCTCCGGGACCCCCTCCGGGGCCAACGTCCTGACTTTC CASSPSGTPSGANVLTF TRBJ2-6 . . TRBV19
TGTGCCAGCTCACCTCCTAGACTAGCGGGAGCCACCGGGGAGCTGTTTTTT CASSPPRLAGATGELFF TRBJ2-2 TRBD2 . TRBV18
TGTGCCAGCAGCTTAGTGTCAGCAAGCACTGAAGCTTTCTTT CASSLVSASTEAFF TRBJ1-1 . . TRBV7-9